A selection of T cell receptor beta chains follows, all from one sample in a study of control samples from healthy donors and cancer patients. The table came from immunoSEQ multiplex PCR; TCRdb's copy has only in-frame clones and leaves some out. Here the sample spans 130,000 or so clones, 70% to 90% being singletons. Sequenced sample: blood. These TCRs come from a man aged 50-59 years in good health. CDR3s include the opening cysteine and the closing phenylalanine or tryptophan. A D gene is named only where the DNA matches it firmly. For some rows the clone size is stated as once, few or many, or as a class when expanded; others skip it.

CDR3: CASSLRGGSNNEQFF
DNA: TGTGCCAGCAGCCTACGGGGGGGCTCTAACAATGAGCAGTTCTTC
size: .
D: TRBD2
V: TRBV7-3
J: TRBJ2-1
length: 15

CDR3: CACNPPLRIRQTEAGSYEQYF
DNA: TGTGCCTGTAACCCGCCCCTTAGAATCCGCCAGACCGAAGCCGGATCCTACGAGCAGTACTTC
size: .
D: .
V: TRBV30
J: TRBJ2-7
length: 21

CDR3: CATSDPSAGAYEQYF
DNA: TGTGCCACCAGTGACCCCTCGGCAGGCGCCTACGAGCAGTACTTC
size: .
D: .
V: TRBV24-1
J: TRBJ2-7
length: 15

CDR3: CASSPTGVEKTQYF
DNA: TGTGCCAGCAGTCCTACCGGGGTAGAGAAGACCCAGTACTTC
size: .
D: .
V: TRBV6-5
J: TRBJ2-5
length: 14

CDR3: CATSSWDGSTDTQYF
DNA: TGTGCCACCAGTTCATGGGACGGGAGCACAGATACGCAGTATTTT
size: .
D: .
V: TRBV24-1
J: TRBJ2-3
length: 15

CDR3: CASSIDLATDTQYF
DNA: TGTGCCAGTAGTATAGATCTGGCGACAGATACGCAGTATTTT
size: .
D: .
V: TRBV19
J: TRBJ2-3
length: 14

CDR3: CATSRERGPFYEQYF
DNA: TGTGCCACCAGCAGAGAGAGGGGGCCCTTCTACGAGCAGTACTTC
size: .
D: TRBD1
V: TRBV15
J: TRBJ2-7
length: 15

CDR3: CASSHPSYNEQFF
DNA: TGTGCCAGCAGCCATCCCTCCTACAATGAGCAGTTCTTC
size: .
D: .
V: TRBV7-9
J: TRBJ2-1
length: 13

CDR3: CASSRDRSSGNTIYF
DNA: TGCGCCAGCAGCCGGGACAGGTCCTCTGGAAACACCATATATTTT
size: .
D: TRBD1
V: TRBV5-1
J: TRBJ1-3
length: 15

CDR3: CAWSEDSNQPQHF
DNA: TGTGCCTGGAGTGAGGATAGCAATCAGCCCCAGCATTTT
size: .
D: .
V: TRBV30
J: TRBJ1-5
length: 13

CDR3: CASSRHETGPYEQYF
DNA: TGTGCCAGTAGCAGACACGAGACAGGGCCCTACGAGCAGTACTTC
size: .
D: TRBD1
V: TRBV19
J: TRBJ2-7
length: 15

CDR3: CASSPNLSSGGDLTDTQYF
DNA: TGTGCCAGCAGCCCAAACCTATCTAGCGGGGGGGACCTCACAGATACGCAGTATTTT
size: .
D: TRBD2
V: TRBV27
J: TRBJ2-3
length: 19

CDR3: CASSLDGQGVHEQYF
DNA: TGCGCCAGCAGCTTGGATGGACAGGGCGTCCACGAGCAGTACTTC
size: .
D: TRBD1
V: TRBV5-1
J: TRBJ2-7
length: 15

CDR3: CASSLGSGQGTEAFF
DNA: TGCGCCAGCAGCTTGGGGTCCGGCCAAGGCACTGAAGCTTTCTTT
size: .
D: .
V: TRBV5-1
J: TRBJ1-1
length: 15

CDR3: CASSTSYEQYF
DNA: TGTGCCAGCAGCACATCCTACGAGCAGTACTTC
size: .
D: .
V: TRBV2
J: TRBJ2-7
length: 11

CDR3: CASSPRGETQYF
DNA: TGTGCCAGCAGCCCCAGAGGAGAGACCCAGTACTTC
size: .
D: .
V: TRBV11-3
J: TRBJ2-5
length: 12

CDR3: CASSDSEAGELFF
DNA: TGTGCCAGCAGTGACTCGGAAGCCGGGGAGCTGTTTTTT
size: few
D: .
V: TRBV6-4
J: TRBJ2-2
length: 13

CDR3: CASSQIQGSTDTQYF
DNA: TGTGCCAGCAGTCAAATACAGGGGAGCACAGATACGCAGTATTTT
size: .
D: TRBD1
V: TRBV28
J: TRBJ2-3
length: 15

CDR3: CASRNPPGDTSPLHF
DNA: TGTGCCAGCAGGAACCCCCCAGGGGACACTTCACCCCTCCACTTT
size: .
D: .
V: TRBV28
J: TRBJ1-6
length: 15

CDR3: CASQGNRQNTEAFF
DNA: TGTGCCAGCCAGGGGAATAGACAAAACACTGAAGCTTTCTTT
size: .
D: .
V: TRBV6-5
J: TRBJ1-1
length: 14

CDR3: CASSPRTLGSSPLHF
DNA: TGTGCCAGCAGTCCCAGGACCCTAGGGAGTTCACCCCTCCACTTT
size: .
D: .
V: TRBV6-5
J: TRBJ1-6
length: 15

CDR3: CASSPRIF
DNA: TGTGCCAGCAGCCCCAGAATCTTC
size: .
D: .
V: TRBV7-2
J: TRBJ2-1
length: 8

CDR3: CASSLGGTSVKETQYF
DNA: TGTGCCAGCAGTCTCGGCGGGACTAGCGTAAAAGAGACCCAGTACTTC
size: few
D: TRBD2
V: TRBV27
J: TRBJ2-5
length: 16

CDR3: CASSPRTASSYEQYF
DNA: TGTGCCAGCAGCCCCCGGACTGCCAGCTCCTACGAGCAGTACTTC
size: .
D: .
V: TRBV9
J: TRBJ2-7
length: 15

CDR3: CASSYVTGLGGSPLHF
DNA: TGTGCCAGCAGTTACGTCACAGGGTTGGGCGGTTCACCCCTCCACTTT
size: .
D: .
V: TRBV6-6
J: TRBJ1-6
length: 16

CDR3: CASSRNSEAFF
DNA: TGTGCCAGCAGTAGGAATTCTGAAGCTTTCTTT
size: .
D: .
V: TRBV6-5
J: TRBJ1-1
length: 11

CDR3: CASSLGTTGPNTEAFF
DNA: TGTGCCAGCAGTTTGGGCACGACAGGGCCCAACACTGAAGCTTTCTTT
size: .
D: TRBD1
V: TRBV6-5
J: TRBJ1-1
length: 16

CDR3: CASRAGTGGSYNEQFF
DNA: TGCGCCAGCAGGGCTGGGACGGGGGGCTCCTACAATGAGCAGTTCTTC
size: .
D: TRBD2
V: TRBV10-1
J: TRBJ2-1
length: 16

CDR3: CASSLGSGAYEQYF
DNA: TGCGCCAGCAGCTTGGGTAGCGGAGCCTACGAGCAGTACTTC
size: .
D: .
V: TRBV5-1
J: TRBJ2-7
length: 14

CDR3: CASRPAGGGNRSNQPQHF
DNA: TGTGCCAGCAGACCTGCAGGGGGCGGGAATAGAAGCAATCAGCCCCAGCATTTT
size: .
D: TRBD1
V: TRBV28
J: TRBJ1-5
length: 18

CDR3: CASSGGTGDTGELFF
DNA: TGCGCCAGCAGCGGGGGGACAGGGGACACCGGGGAGCTGTTTTTT
size: .
D: TRBD1
V: TRBV5-1
J: TRBJ2-2
length: 15

CDR3: CASSQRDYGYTF
DNA: TGTGCCAGCAGCCAGAGGGACTATGGCTACACCTTC
size: .
D: .
V: TRBV14
J: TRBJ1-2
length: 12

CDR3: CASSLSLSTDTQYF
DNA: TGTGCCAGCAGCTTATCTCTTAGCACAGATACGCAGTATTTT
size: .
D: .
V: TRBV7-9
J: TRBJ2-3
length: 14

CDR3: CASSLQRGYEQYF
DNA: TGTGCCAGCAGTTTACAGAGGGGCTACGAGCAGTACTTC
size: .
D: .
V: TRBV6-5
J: TRBJ2-7
length: 13

CDR3: CASSLDGKQYF
DNA: TGTGCCAGCAGCTTAGATGGTAAGCAGTACTTC
size: .
D: .
V: TRBV11-3
J: TRBJ2-7
length: 11

CDR3: CASSLFQGSQPQHF
DNA: TGTGCCAGCAGTTTATTCCAGGGGAGTCAGCCCCAGCATTTT
size: once
D: .
V: TRBV28
J: TRBJ1-5
length: 14

CDR3: CASSSQSGQHLGAFF
DNA: TGTGCCAGCAGCTCACAGTCGGGCCAGCACCTCGGAGCTTTCTTT
size: .
D: .
V: TRBV7-8
J: TRBJ1-1
length: 15

CDR3: CASSLANRGYEQYF
DNA: TGTGCCAGCAGCTTGGCCAACAGGGGCTACGAGCAGTACTTC
size: .
D: TRBD1
V: TRBV5-8
J: TRBJ2-7
length: 14

CDR3: CASSLAGGDTMGQFF
DNA: TGTGCCAGCAGCTTGGCCGGGGGGGATACAATGGGGCAGTTCTTC
size: .
D: TRBD2
V: TRBV5-4
J: TRBJ2-1
length: 15

CDR3: CASRGDSNTGELFF
DNA: TGTGCCAGCCGCGGGGACAGCAACACCGGGGAGCTGTTTTTT
size: .
D: .
V: TRBV2
J: TRBJ2-2
length: 14

CDR3: CASSPSDTQYF
DNA: TGTGCCAGCAGCCCATCAGATACGCAGTATTTT
size: .
D: .
V: TRBV11-2
J: TRBJ2-3
length: 11

CDR3: CASSLRLDRKTDTQYF
DNA: TGTGCCAGCAGTCTAAGACTAGATAGGAAAACAGATACGCAGTATTTT
size: .
D: .
V: TRBV5-4
J: TRBJ2-3
length: 16

CDR3: CASSAWTGANEKLFF
DNA: TGTGCCAGTAGTGCGTGGACGGGTGCTAATGAAAAACTGTTTTTT
size: .
D: .
V: TRBV19
J: TRBJ1-4
length: 15

CDR3: CASSFPKFQRNTEAFF
DNA: TGTGCCAGCAGTTTCCCTAAGTTCCAGCGGAACACTGAAGCTTTCTTT
size: once
D: .
V: TRBV28
J: TRBJ1-1
length: 16

CDR3: CASSLGLAGDYRTDTQYF
DNA: TGCGCCAGCAGCTTGGGACTAGCGGGGGACTACCGCACAGATACGCAGTATTTT
size: few
D: TRBD2
V: TRBV5-1
J: TRBJ2-3
length: 18

CDR3: CASSFSWGTYGYTF
DNA: TGTGCCAGCAGCTTCAGCTGGGGAACCTATGGCTACACCTTC
size: .
D: .
V: TRBV5-5
J: TRBJ1-2
length: 14

CDR3: CASSPGTGDFGYTF
DNA: TGCGCCAGCAGCCCCGGGACAGGGGATTTTGGCTACACCTTC
size: .
D: TRBD1
V: TRBV5-1
J: TRBJ1-2
length: 14

CDR3: CSVLVRAGGPGEQYF
DNA: TGCAGCGTTCTAGTTCGAGCGGGGGGGCCGGGGGAGCAGTACTTC
size: .
D: TRBD2
V: TRBV29-1
J: TRBJ2-7
length: 15

CDR3: CASTRTGGGSGNTIYF
DNA: TGTGCCAGCACCAGGACAGGGGGCGGATCTGGAAACACCATATATTTT
size: .
D: TRBD1
V: TRBV5-5
J: TRBJ1-3
length: 16

CDR3: CASSRGTDSYEQYF
DNA: TGTGCCAGCTCGCGGGGGACAGACTCCTACGAGCAGTACTTC
size: once
D: .
V: TRBV18
J: TRBJ2-7
length: 14

CDR3: CASSDQGGNTEAFF
DNA: TGTGCCAGCAGCGACCAGGGAGGCAACACTGAAGCTTTCTTT
size: once
D: .
V: TRBV11-2
J: TRBJ1-1
length: 14

CDR3: CATSLGGGVNTGELFF
DNA: TGTGCCACCAGTCTCGGCGGGGGGGTAAACACCGGGGAGCTGTTTTTT
size: .
D: TRBD2
V: TRBV24-1
J: TRBJ2-2
length: 16

CDR3: CASSLKPSINQPQHF
DNA: TGTGCCAGCAGTTTGAAGCCGTCCATTAATCAGCCCCAGCATTTT
size: .
D: .
V: TRBV27
J: TRBJ1-5
length: 15

CDR3: CASSQDLSGLTQYF
DNA: TGTGCCAGCAGCCAAGATCTGTCGGGTCTTACGCAGTATTTT
size: .
D: .
V: TRBV14
J: TRBJ2-3
length: 14

CDR3: CASRSLGAGGPDEQFF
DNA: TGTGCCAGCAGGTCATTAGGGGCGGGGGGGCCAGATGAGCAGTTCTTC
size: once
D: TRBD2
V: TRBV5-4
J: TRBJ2-1
length: 16

CDR3: CAWSPGSYGYTF
DNA: TGTGCCTGGAGTCCGGGCAGCTATGGCTACACCTTC
size: .
D: .
V: TRBV30
J: TRBJ1-2
length: 12

CDR3: CASSQDRGEAFF
DNA: TGTGCCAGCAGCCAAGACCGGGGTGAAGCTTTCTTT
size: .
D: .
V: TRBV9
J: TRBJ1-1
length: 12